The next 23 T cell receptor beta chains were all read from a single sample in a study of response to subunit inactivated influenza vaccine. Via MiXCR, TCRdb re-called the RT-PCR reads, giving one row per CDR3 protein. Of about 160,000 distinct CDR3 sequences in the sample, approximately 10% were seen once. Sequences were derived from non-naive T cells sorted from PBMCs, sampled about 6 weeks after vaccination. The origin of the receptors is a man aged 45 to 65 who received an inactivated influenza vaccine.

This clonotype has more than one count but fewer than ten. The V and J genes are TRBV7-8 and TRBJ2-5; possibly TRBD1 or TRBD2 for D (5 bases each). The CDR3 totals 16 residues. V lost 0 bases to trimming and J lost 6 bases, with 17 bases between them. CDR1 and CDR2 (germline): SGHVS, FQNEAQ. The CDR3 DNA sequence: TGTGCCAGCAGCTTAGCGCGGGTGTGGCAGGGAAAGACCCAGTACTTC. Translating gives CASSLARVWQGKTQYF. The full variable domain, with the rest looked up from reference TRBV7-8 and TRBJ2-5, is GAGVSQSPRYKVAKRGQDVALRCDPISGHVSLFWYQQALGQGPEFLTYFQNEAQLDKSGLPSDRFFAERPEGSVSTLKIQRTQQEDSAVYLCASSLARVWQGKTQYFGPGTRLLVL.

The chain links TRBV5-6 to TRBJ2-7; 9 nucleotides match TRBD1. This CDR3 has 15 amino acids. J lost 5 bases, V lost 3 bases, and 9 bases had no gene match. CDR1 SGHDT and CDR2 YYEEEE come from the germline V gene. This CDR3 reads CASSSWGTGFNEQYF. DNA of the CDR3: TGTGCCAGCAGCTCCTGGGGGACAGGGTTCAACGAGCAGTACTTC.

In this sample, this clonotype turned up many times. V gene TRBV6-1 combines with J gene TRBJ1-4; 8 bases fit TRBD1. The CDR3 totals 15 residues. Germline V CDR1 and CDR2: MNHNS, SASEGT. V lost 6 bases, J lost 3 bases, and 6 bases stayed unmatched. In DNA, the CDR3 is TGTGCCAGCAGCCCACAGACAGGGGCTAATGAAAAACTGTTTTTT. It encodes CASSPQTGANEKLFF.

This clonotype turned up a few times. The chain is built from TRBV15 and TRBJ2-2; D perhaps matches TRBD2 (5 bases). V lost 4 bases and J lost 5, with 8 bases in between. The germline V gene has CDR1 LNHNV and CDR2 YYDKDF (reference sequence). CDR3 size: 13 residues. The chain's CDR3 is CATSNRDTGELFF. CDR3 DNA sequence: TGTGCCACCAGCAACCGGGATACCGGGGAGCTGTTTTTT. The full variable domain, its missing parts supplied by reference TRBV15 and TRBJ2-2, is DAMVIQNPRYQVTQFGKPVTLSCSQTLNHNVMYWYQQKSSQAPKLLFHYYDKDFNNEADTPDNFQSRRPNTSFCFLDIRSPGLGDTAMYLCATSNRDTGELFFGEGSRLTVL.

This clonotype is termed medium-sized. The chain uses TRBV4-1 and TRBJ1-2; D is possibly TRBD1 (6 bases). The CDR3 runs 15 residues. V was pared by 0 bases and J by 1 base, with 9 bases between. Germline assignment: CDR1 MGHRA and CDR2 YSYEKL. CDR3 DNA: TGCGCCAGCAGCCAAGATCGGACAGTTAACTATGGCTACACCTTC. The encoded protein is CASSQDRTVNYGYTF.

The rearrangement uses TRBV10-1 and TRBJ2-7, with D possibly matching TRBD1 (6 bases). V was shortened by 4 bases and J by 0 bases, with 10 bases between the two germline ends. Germline assignment: CDR1 WNHNN and CDR2 SYGVQD (reference sequence). This CDR3 contains 14 residues. CDR3 region: CASSAGDLSYEQYF. CDR3 bases: TGCGCCAGCAGTGCAGGGGATCTCTCCTACGAGCAGTACTTC.

This clonotype was counted ten times or more. The J gene is TRBJ1-4, the V gene TRBV30; D remains unclear. Per germline, CDR1 GTSNPN and CDR2 SVGIG (reference sequence). V dropped 1 base and J dropped 0 bases, with 6 bases sitting between them. This CDR3 region has 14 residues. CDR3 sequence (DNA): TGTGCCTGGAGTGGGGTGACAACTAATGAAAAACTGTTTTTT. This translates into CAWSGVTTNEKLFF.

This clonotype has only one observation. The chain employs TRBV27 and TRBJ1-3; D uncertain. There are 14 residues in the CDR3. V was pared by 4 bases and J by 1 base, with 8 bases between. Germline values: CDR1 MNHEY, CDR2 SMNVEV (reference sequence). DNA for the CDR3: TGTGCCAGCAGTTCAGCTGGGTCTGGAAACACCATATATTTT. It is translated as CASSSAGSGNTIYF.

The rearrangement links TRBV7-2 to TRBJ2-1, with 8 bases matching TRBD2. Germline V lookup: CDR1 SGHTA, CDR2 FQGNSA. V lost 5 bases and J lost 0; bases outside the gene matches: 9. This CDR3 has 17 residues. The CDR3 loop reads CASSRSGGQRSYNEQFF. DNA for the CDR3: TGTGCCAGCAGCCGATCGGGGGGGCAGCGCTCCTACAATGAGCAGTTCTTC.

CDR3 DNA sequence: TGCGCCAGCAGCCTAGATAGTAAAGCCAAAAACATTCAGTACTTC. Protein product: CASSLDSKAKNIQYF. V and J are TRBV4-3 and TRBJ2-4; D uncertain. V lost 4 bases, J lost 0 bases, and 10 bases lay in between. Germline V gene sequence: CDR1 LGHNA, CDR2 YSLEER. This CDR3 is 15 amino acids long.

The chain combines TRBV4-2 with TRBJ2-1; D call uncertain. Germline V gene lookup returns CDR1 LGHNA and CDR2 YNFKEQ. V lost 4 bases to trimming and J lost 9 bases, with 13 bases between them. The CDR3 extends over 13 amino acids. The CDR3 DNA sequence: TGTGCCAGCAGCCCCGGGCTCCTCAGTGAGCAGTTCTTC. Protein sequence: CASSPGLLSEQFF.

This clonotype was observed at least ten times. This chain connects TRBV27 to TRBJ1-5; TRBD1 agrees at 9 bases. The CDR3 covers 15 residues. Germline V CDR1 and CDR2: MNHEY, SMNVEV (reference sequence). Losses at the gene ends were 4 bases for V and 4 bases for J; bases not matched to a gene: 5. The chain's CDR3 is CASSSGTGRNQPQHF. CDR3 DNA: TGTGCCAGCAGTTCGGGGACAGGGCGGAATCAGCCCCAGCATTTT.

This clonotype was recorded at least ten times. The V call is TRBV6-2 or TRBV6-3, the J call TRBJ2-5, with D possibly matching TRBD2 (6 bases). This CDR3 is built from 16 residues. Germline lookup yields CDR1 MNHEY and CDR2 SVGEGT. V dropped 6 bases and J dropped 2 bases, with 19 bases sitting between them. DNA of the CDR3: TGTGCCAGCAGCAACCAGATAGCGGAGGCGCAAGAGACCCAGTACTTC. Its protein product is CASSNQIAEAQETQYF.

This clonotype was seen repeatedly, ten times or more. This chain uses TRBV6-5 with TRBJ1-4; D gene unclear. Trimming removed 2 bases from V and 8 bases from J, with 15 bases in between. Germline CDR1 is MNHEY and CDR2 is SVGAGI. The length of the CDR3 is 15 residues. The CDR3 DNA follows: TGTGCCAGCAGTTACGACGGATACCGCCCCGAAAAACTGTTTTTT. Protein: CASSYDGYRPEKLFF.

This clonotype was seen more than once but under ten times. The chain links TRBV14 to TRBJ2-5; 8 bases align to TRBD2. The germline gives CDR1 SGHDN, CDR2 FVKESK. V shed 0 bases, J shed 1 base, and the junction held 10 bases outside the gene matches. This CDR3 spans 18 amino acids. The CDR3 here is CASSQELGREGPQETQYF. DNA of the CDR3: TGTGCCAGCAGCCAAGAACTCGGACGGGAGGGCCCCCAAGAGACCCAGTACTTC. Filled out from reference TRBV14 and TRBJ2-5, the complete variable domain reads EAGVTQFPSHSVIEKGQTVTLRCDPISGHDNLYWYRRVMGKEIKFLLHFVKESKQDESGMPNNRFLAERTGGTYSTLKVQPAELEDSGVYFCASSQELGREGPQETQYFGPGTRLLVL.

V gene TRBV30 combines with J gene TRBJ1-1; maybe TRBD1 (5 bases). Germline loops: CDR1 GTSNPN, CDR2 SVGIG (reference sequence). This CDR3 is built from 13 residues. Between the trimmed V and J ends, which lost 3 bases and 1 base, there was a span of 9 bases. Here the CDR3 reads CAWSRQRNTEAFF. For the CDR3, the DNA is TGTGCCTGGAGCCGACAGAGGAACACTGAAGCTTTCTTT.

This clonotype came up many times. The chain couples TRBV27 to TRBJ2-7; D remains ambiguous. CDR1 is MNHEY, CDR2 SMNVEV, per germline (reference sequence). V lost 5 bases, J lost 0 bases, and 8 bases lay in between. This CDR3 is built from 13 residues. CDR3 in DNA: TGTGCCAGCAGTCCTTACAGCTCCTACGAGCAGTACTTC. Its translation is CASSPYSSYEQYF.

This clonotype occurred a few times. The chain couples TRBV24-1 to TRBJ1-2; no definite D call. The CDR3 runs 14 residues. Looked up from germline, CDR1 is KGHDR and CDR2 is SFDVKD. Trimming shortened V by 3 bases and J by 4 bases, and 11 bases separated the two germline ends. The CDR3 loop reads CATSDPTRSYGYTF. DNA for the CDR3: TGTGCCACCAGTGATCCCACCAGGTCCTATGGCTACACCTTC.

This clonotype was detected ten times or more. The V and J genes are TRBV12-3 or TRBV12-4 and TRBJ2-1; TRBD2 matches at 12 bases. V lost 7 bases and J lost 9; bases outside the gene matches: 10. This CDR3 is built from 15 residues. The CDR3 DNA sequence: TGTGCCAGCACCAGTCGGACTAGCGGGATCACTGAGCAGTTCTTC. The encoded protein is CASTSRTSGITEQFF.

Only one count was recorded for this clonotype. The chain employs TRBV3-1 and TRBJ1-5; the D gene is possibly TRBD1 (6 bases). With 4 bases removed from V and 2 bases from J, the gap between germline ends came to 12 bases. The length of the CDR3 is 15 residues. The germline CDR1 and CDR2 sequences are LGHDT and YNNKEL (reference sequence). The DNA for the CDR3 is TGTGCCAGCAGCCCGGCGGGGGGGCGCAATCAGCCCCAGCATTTT. It codes for CASSPAGGRNQPQHF.

This clonotype was detected ten times or more. The chain combines TRBV10-3 with TRBJ2-7; 10 nucleotides match TRBD2. Trimming at V came to 0 bases and at J to 3 bases, leaving 2 bases not matched to a gene. Germline values: CDR1 ENHRY, CDR2 SYGVKD. The CDR3 sequence is 15 residues long. This chain's CDR3 is CAISESRTSGYEQYF. CDR3 bases: TGTGCCATCAGTGAGTCTCGGACTAGCGGCTACGAGCAGTACTTC.

The chain employs TRBV2 and TRBJ2-3, with D unresolved. Germline assignment: CDR1 SNHLY and CDR2 FYNNEI. V was trimmed by 1 base and J by 7 bases, leaving 9 bases between them. The CDR3 contains 13 residues. The CDR3: CASSEELRNTQYF. The CDR3 DNA reads TGTGCCAGCAGTGAAGAGCTTCGGAATACGCAGTATTTT.

This clonotype was seen a few times. The chain employs TRBV20-1 and TRBJ2-1; D remains unclear. The CDR3 sequence is 11 residues long. CDR1 and CDR2 from the germline V gene are DFQATT and SNEGSKA (reference sequence). The germline V and J ends were trimmed by 6 bases and 9 bases, with 12 bases remaining between them. The CDR3 region is CSATQRSEQFF. In nucleotides, the CDR3 is TGCAGTGCCACACAAAGGAGTGAGCAGTTCTTC.